These 13 T cell receptor beta chains were sequenced from one sample in a study of blood T cell repertoires in COVID-19. Libraries were prepared by immunoSEQ multiplex PCR; TCRdb keeps only in-frame clonotypes and omits some of them. The top ten hold around 3.1% of the sample, which has roughly 130,000 clones, about 80% seen once. The sample taken for sequencing was peripheral blood. The receptors come from an elderly woman with acute or convalescent COVID-19.

The chain uses TRBV5-6 and TRBJ2-1, with TRBD2 identical over 12 bases. There are 18 residues in the CDR3. V was clipped by 3 bases and J by 0 bases; unmatched bases: 7. Germline CDR1 reads SGHDT; CDR2 reads YYEEEE. DNA of the CDR3: TGTGCCAGCAGCTCACGACTAGCGGGGGCCATCTCCTACAATGAGCAGTTCTTC. Translated, it gives CASSSRLAGAISYNEQFF.

The rearrangement uses TRBV12-3 or TRBV12-4 and TRBJ2-7; possibly TRBD2 for D (6 bases). Trimming left V 5 bases short and J 3 bases short, with 11 bases between. The CDR3 consists of 13 residues. The CDR3 DNA sequence: TGTGCCAGCAGTCGGGACTCCCTCTACGAGCAGTACTTC. Translating gives CASSRDSLYEQYF.

The rearrangement uses TRBV7-3 and TRBJ1-1; 8 nucleotides match TRBD1. Germline trimming cut 5 bases from V and 1 base from J; bases unmatched to any gene: 9. Per the germline V gene, CDR1 is SGHTA and CDR2 is FQGTGA. The CDR3 contains 16 residues. The CDR3 nucleotides are TGTGCCAGCAGCCCGGGCAGGGGGCAGGGGAACACTGAAGCTTTCTTT. Its protein product is CASSPGRGQGNTEAFF.

This clone was seen more than once but under ten times. This rearrangement joins TRBV7-2 to TRBJ1-3; no clear D. In germline, CDR1 is SGHTA, CDR2 FQGNSA. The length of the CDR3 is 15 residues. Trimming pared 2 bases from V and 4 bases from J, leaving 12 bases between. The CDR3: CASSLKQRLGNTIYF. The CDR3 DNA reads TGTGCCAGCAGCTTAAAGCAGAGACTCGGAAACACCATATATTTT.

As DNA, the CDR3 is TGTGCCAGTAGTATCGCCGCTGGAGGAACTGAAGCTTTCTTT. Amino acids: CASSIAAGGTEAFF. V usage is TRBV19 and J usage is TRBJ1-1; D gene unclear. Germline V CDR1 and CDR2: LNHDA, SQIVND (reference sequence). Deletions cut 3 bases from V and 5 bases from J, with 13 bases between. The CDR3 has 14 residues.

This clone was detected only a few times. This sequence joins TRBV15 and TRBJ1-2; a weak D match, TRBD1 (5 bases). Germline CDR1 reads LNHNV; CDR2 reads YYDKDF (reference sequence). This CDR3 region has 16 residues. Trimming removed 1 base from V and 4 bases from J, with 16 bases in between. The CDR3 DNA is TGTGCCACCAGCAGAGGACAGACAGCTAACTTCTATGGCTACACCTTC. It specifies CATSRGQTANFYGYTF. Using reference TRBV15 and TRBJ1-2 for the parts outside the CDR3, the full variable domain is DAMVIQNPRYQVTQFGKPVTLSCSQTLNHNVMYWYQQKSSQAPKLLFHYYDKDFNNEADTPDNFQSRRPNTSFCFLDIRSPGLGDTAMYLCATSRGQTANFYGYTFGSGTRLTVV.

This clone was observed once. CDR3 coding DNA: TGTGCCAGCAGCTTAGAGACGGGGGTCGGCACAGATACGCAGTATTTT. It encodes CASSLETGVGTDTQYF. The chain recombines TRBV7-2 with TRBJ2-3; D is perhaps TRBD2 (6 bases). CDR1 and CDR2 (germline): SGHTA, FQGNSA. Trimming stripped 1 base from V and 1 base from J, with 12 bases between. CDR3 length equals 16 residues.

This sequence joins TRBV18 and TRBJ2-5; TRBD2 matches 11 bases. The CDR3 totals 14 residues. V was pared by 3 bases and J by 5 bases, with 2 bases of the junction left unmatched. Germline loops: CDR1 KGHSH, CDR2 LQKENI. CDR3 loop: CASSPRLAGETQYF. Written as DNA, the CDR3 is TGTGCCAGCTCACCCCGACTAGCGGGGGAGACCCAGTACTTC.

The rearrangement uses TRBV6-2 or TRBV6-3 and TRBJ1-2, with D tentatively TRBD1 (6 bases). V gave up 0 bases and J gave up 7 bases, with 15 bases separating them. The CDR3 sequence is 15 residues long. Germline V CDR1 and CDR2: MNHEY, SVGEGT. CDR3 protein: CASSYSPRGIGGYTF. DNA for the CDR3: TGTGCCAGCAGTTACTCGCCCAGGGGAATTGGTGGCTACACCTTC.

This clone showed up just once. The chain joins TRBV9 to TRBJ2-4; a possible D gene is TRBD1 (5 bases). The CDR3 is made up of 15 amino acids. Germline V CDR1 and CDR2: SGDLS, YYNGEE. The ends were cut back, 0 bases at V and 6 bases at J, with 13 bases in the middle. The CDR3, as DNA: TGTGCCAGCAGCGTAGGCCAGGGCGATGGAAACATTCAGTACTTC. Residues: CASSVGQGDGNIQYF.

This clone was picked up one time. V usage is TRBV29-1 and J usage is TRBJ1-1; D gene unclear. The CDR3 is 12 amino acids. Trimming removed 3 bases at V and 4 bases at J, with 9 bases between. Looked up from germline, CDR1 is SQVTM and CDR2 is ANQGSEA. CDR3 sequence reads: CSVDRGSTEAFF. The CDR3 DNA reads as TGCAGCGTTGACCGAGGGAGCACTGAAGCTTTCTTT.

The CDR3 bases are TGCGCCAGCAGCCTCCCGGAACAGGGGAACACTGAAGCTTTCTTT. Amino acids: CASSLPEQGNTEAFF. V usage is TRBV5-1 and J usage is TRBJ1-1, with D perhaps TRBD1 (6 bases). Trimming stripped 4 bases from V and 1 base from J, with 14 bases between. The CDR3 contains 15 residues. From germline, CDR1 is SGHRS and CDR2 YFSETQ.

This rearrangement joins TRBV4-2 to TRBJ2-7; D is possibly TRBD1 (5 bases). The V gene's germline CDR1 is LGHNA and CDR2 YNFKEQ. V gave up 0 bases and J gave up 0 bases, with 12 bases separating them. This CDR3 region has 16 residues. CDR3 coding DNA: TGTGCCAGCAGCCAAGAGTGGAAGGGGCCCTCCTACGAGCAGTACTTC. Protein: CASSQEWKGPSYEQYF.